This is a list of T cell receptor beta chains from one sample in a study of blood T cell repertoires in COVID-19. The repertoire was sequenced with immunoSEQ multiplex PCR; TCRdb's copy has only in-frame clones and lacks some. The sample records about 400,000 clones, about 89% being singletons. The sequenced material came from peripheral blood. Receptor source: a woman aged 30 to 39 with acute or convalescent COVID-19. CDR3s include the opening cysteine and the closing phenylalanine or tryptophan. Each record gives: CDR3 length, D gene, clone size, V gene, J gene, CDR3 DNA, CDR3 protein. The D gene is left open where the match is weak. For some rows the clone size is stated as once, few or many, or as a class when expanded; others skip it.

13	NA	NA	TRBV14	TRBJ2-7	TGTGCCAGCAGCCAAGAGGGGCCGTACGAGCAGTACTTC	CASSQEGPYEQYF
13	NA	NA	TRBV6-5	TRBJ1-2	TGTGCCAGCAGTTTATTAGAGGACTATGGCTACACCTTC	CASSLLEDYGYTF
14	TRBD1	NA	TRBV28	TRBJ1-2	TGTGCCAGCAGTGGAGGGACAGGGATCTATGGCTACACCTTC	CASSGGTGIYGYTF
14	NA	NA	TRBV2	TRBJ2-5	TGTGCCAGCAAAACTGGGCGGGCACAAGAGACCCAGTACTTC	CASKTGRAQETQYF
15	TRBD2	NA	TRBV7-3	TRBJ2-1	TGTGCCAGCAGCCGAAGCGGGGGGGCGTACAATGAGCAGTTCTTC	CASSRSGGAYNEQFF
12	NA	NA	TRBV5-8	TRBJ2-1	TGTGCCAGCAGCTTGCAGGGCAATGAGCAGTTCTTC	CASSLQGNEQFF
12	TRBD1	NA	TRBV30	TRBJ1-2	TGTGCCTGGTTTACAGGGGCTTCAGGCTACACCTTC	CAWFTGASGYTF
14	NA	NA	TRBV19	TRBJ2-1	TGTGCCAGTAGTATAGACAGGACATACAATGAGCAGTTCTTC	CASSIDRTYNEQFF
14	NA	NA	TRBV7-9	TRBJ1-1	TGTGCCAGCAGCCTAGCGCGGGGAGGCACTGAAGCTTTCTTT	CASSLARGGTEAFF
14	NA	NA	TRBV19	TRBJ2-3	TGTGCCAGTAGCCTAAACCGGCGGCGAGATACGCAGTATTTT	CASSLNRRRDTQYF
14	TRBD1	NA	TRBV25-1	TRBJ2-1	TGTGCCACTCGACCAATGACAGGGTGGGATGAGCAGTTCTTC	CATRPMTGWDEQFF
18	TRBD2	NA	TRBV7-9	TRBJ2-5	TGTGCCAGCAGCTCGGGACTAGCGGGGGCTGGTGTGGGGGAGACCCAGTACTTC	CASSSGLAGAGVGETQYF
15	TRBD2	NA	TRBV20-1	TRBJ2-5	TGCAGTGCTAGTAGGACTAGCGCCAGCCAAGAGACCCAGTACTTC	CSASRTSASQETQYF
13	NA	NA	TRBV25-1	TRBJ1-4	TGTGCCAGCAGTGACAGGAGGGGTGAAAAACTGTTTTTT	CASSDRRGEKLFF
13	NA	NA	TRBV5-4	TRBJ1-1	TGTGCCAGCAGCTTGCAGGCGGGGACTGAAGCTTTCTTT	CASSLQAGTEAFF
13	NA	NA	TRBV6-5	TRBJ2-7	TGTGCCAGCAGTTACTCGTCCGCCTACGAGCAGTACTTC	CASSYSSAYEQYF
16	TRBD1	NA	TRBV19	TRBJ2-1	TGTGCCAGTAGTACTCCTGACAGGGGGCGGGGGAATGAGCAGTTCTTC	CASSTPDRGRGNEQFF
14	NA	once	TRBV10-3	TRBJ1-3	TGTGCCATCAGTGAGTCGGGCAGAACAAACACCATATATTTT	CAISESGRTNTIYF
15	NA	NA	TRBV5-1	TRBJ1-4	TGCGCCAGCAGCCCCCTGGGCAGATCGACGGAAAAACTGTTTTTT	CASSPLGRSTEKLFF
16	NA	NA	TRBV6-5	TRBJ1-1	TGTGCCAGCAGTTACTCAGGGCGGGGGAAGGGGTCTGAAGCTTTCTTT	CASSYSGRGKGSEAFF
16	TRBD2	NA	TRBV27	TRBJ2-2	TGTGCCAGCAGGACCGGACTAGCGGGGAGGAACGGGGAGCTGTTTTTT	CASRTGLAGRNGELFF
13	NA	NA	TRBV10-2	TRBJ1-1	TGCGCCAGCAGTGAGTTGCGAACCACTGAAGCTTTCTTT	CASSELRTTEAFF
12	TRBD1	NA	TRBV30	TRBJ2-7	TGTGCCTGGTCGACAGGGGTCTACGAGCAGTACTTC	CAWSTGVYEQYF
17	TRBD1	NA	TRBV7-9	TRBJ2-1	TGTGCCAGCAGTCAACTATCGACAGGGGGGCCCTACAATGAGCAGTTCTTC	CASSQLSTGGPYNEQFF
15	NA	NA	TRBV6-5	TRBJ1-1	TGTGCCAGCAGCCTCCAGCTAGGAATGAACACTGAAGCTTTCTTT	CASSLQLGMNTEAFF
13	NA	NA	TRBV2	TRBJ1-6	TGTGCCAGCACTGACAGGCCAAATTCACCCCTCCACTTT	CASTDRPNSPLHF
13	NA	NA	TRBV5-1	TRBJ2-5	TGCGCCAGCAGCTTTGCAGGGCAAGAGACCCAGTACTTC	CASSFAGQETQYF
15	TRBD1	NA	TRBV6-5	TRBJ2-3	TGTGCCAGCAGTTACTGGACAGGGGGCACAGATACGCAGTATTTT	CASSYWTGGTDTQYF
13	TRBD2	few	TRBV29-1	TRBJ2-3	TGCAGCGTCATACTAGCGGGGGCGGGTACGCAGTATTTT	CSVILAGAGTQYF
15	NA	NA	TRBV10-3	TRBJ2-7	TGTGCCATCAGTGAGTCGCCGGACAAGACCTACGAGCAGTACTTC	CAISESPDKTYEQYF
15	TRBD1	NA	TRBV9	TRBJ2-2	TGTGCCAGCAGCCCAGGGACAGGGGAGGCCGGGGAGCTGTTTTTT	CASSPGTGEAGELFF
14	TRBD1	NA	TRBV3-1/TRBV3-2	TRBJ2-5	TGTGCCAGCAGCCCGGGACAGCTACAAGAGACCCAGTACTTC	CASSPGQLQETQYF
17	TRBD1	NA	TRBV7-3	TRBJ2-2	TGTGCCAGCAGCTTAACAAGGGACAGGGGACTATTAGGGGAGCTGTTTTTT	CASSLTRDRGLLGELFF
12	NA	NA	TRBV2	TRBJ2-7	TGTGCCAGCAAATATCCGGCCTACGAGCAGTACTTC	CASKYPAYEQYF
14	TRBD2	once	TRBV2	TRBJ2-3	TGTGCCAGCAAGTTAGCGGGGAGCACAGATACGCAGTATTTT	CASKLAGSTDTQYF
15	TRBD1	NA	TRBV7-9	TRBJ2-5	TGTGCCAGCAGCTCACCGGGACAGGGGGAAGAGACCCAGTACTTC	CASSSPGQGEETQYF
20	NA	NA	TRBV5-5	TRBJ2-5	TGTGCCAGCAGCTTGGACCCGCATAAAGGGGGTATTATTAACCAAGAGACCCAGTACTTC	CASSLDPHKGGIINQETQYF
13	NA	NA	TRBV5-5	TRBJ2-3	TGTGCCAGCAGCCTGGAGGGAGCAGATACGCAGTATTTT	CASSLEGADTQYF
15	TRBD2	NA	TRBV5-4	TRBJ2-7	TGTGCCAGCAGCCTCGAGGCTACTAGCGTTTACGAGCAGTACTTC	CASSLEATSVYEQYF
18	NA	NA	TRBV7-8	TRBJ1-1	TGTGCCAGCAGCTTACTTGGGCGGGGCCGTAAAGCGAACACTGAAGCTTTCTTT	CASSLLGRGRKANTEAFF
16	TRBD1	NA	TRBV28	TRBJ1-5	TGTGCCAGCAGAGACAGGGAAGGAGGGGGCAATCAGCCCCAGCATTTT	CASRDREGGGNQPQHF